Listed below are T cell receptor beta chains from one sample, sequenced in a study of shared clonotypes between healthy human individuals. Method: immunoSEQ multiplex PCR; TCRdb's copy keeps in-frame clones and lacks some. The repertoire consists of around 2.3 million clones, with approximately 95% occurring once and the leading ten covering over 0.1%. The specimen sequenced was naive CD4+ T cells sorted from blood. All receptors come from a man younger than 35 in good health. Both conserved end residues are part of each CDR3. The order of the fields is clone size, V gene, D gene, J gene, CDR3 DNA, CDR3 protein. The D gene is left open where the match is weak. Clone size appears in some rows only: once, few, many, or a class for an expanded clone.

>NA|TRBV6-1|TRBD1|TRBJ1-5
TGTCTAACTGACAGGGGCCCCAATCAGCCCCAGCATTTT
CLTDRGPNQPQHF
>NA|TRBV9|NA|TRBJ2-2
TGTGCCAGCAGCGTACTGGCAGGGACCTCGAACACCGGGGAGCTGTTTTTT
CASSVLAGTSNTGELFF
>NA|TRBV12-5|NA|TRBJ2-3
TGTGCTAGTGGTGCTGCACAGGGAACAGATACGCAGTATTTT
CASGAAQGTDTQYF
>NA|TRBV19|NA|TRBJ1-3
TGTGCCAGTAATCGGATTACCTCTGGAAACACCATATATTTT
CASNRITSGNTIYF
>NA|TRBV5-1|TRBD2|TRBJ2-2
TGCGCCAGCAGTGAGCAGGGAGGGACCGGGGAGCTGTTTTTT
CASSEQGGTGELFF
>NA|TRBV6-5|NA|TRBJ1-1
TGTGCCAGCATCGGAGAGACAGCGAACACTGAAGCTTTCTTT
CASIGETANTEAFF
>NA|TRBV20-1|NA|TRBJ2-3
TGCAGTGCTAACCCAGATACGCAGTATTTT
CSANPDTQYF
>NA|TRBV6-5|NA|TRBJ1-1
TGTGCCGTGCTGCGGGCCTTGAACACTGAAGCTTTCTTT
CAVLRALNTEAFF
>NA|TRBV19|TRBD1|TRBJ1-1
TGTGCCAGTAGCCTTGCGGGACAGATGTTAGTAGCTGAAGCTTTCTTT
CASSLAGQMLVAEAFF
>NA|TRBV28|NA|TRBJ1-6
TGTGCCAGCAGTCCAGGACACCTCCCCTCACCCCTCCACTTT
CASSPGHLPSPLHF
>NA|TRBV7-2|NA|TRBJ1-1
TGTGCCAGCAGCTTTTCTCGGGAGGCCACTGAAGCTTTCTTT
CASSFSREATEAFF
>once|TRBV5-1|NA|TRBJ1-1
TGCGCCAGCATGGGGGGTCTAACTGAAGCTTTCTTT
CASMGGLTEAFF
>NA|TRBV19|NA|TRBJ1-1
TGTGCCAGTAGTAATTTTGAAGGCAGGAACACTGAAGCTTTCTTT
CASSNFEGRNTEAFF
>NA|TRBV28|NA|TRBJ1-3
TGTGCCAGCAGTAATACTGGAAACACCATATATTTT
CASSNTGNTIYF
>NA|TRBV18|TRBD2|TRBJ2-7
TGTGCCAGCTCCCGGGGGGATATATCGAAGTCCTACGAGCAGTACTTC
CASSRGDISKSYEQYF
>NA|TRBV6-5|TRBD2|TRBJ2-7
TGTGCCAGCCGACCAGCGGGGTCCTCCTACGAGCAGTACTTC
CASRPAGSSYEQYF
>NA|TRBV15|TRBD1|TRBJ2-7
TGTGCCACCAGCAGAGATCCAGGGGGTTACGAGCAGTACTTC
CATSRDPGGYEQYF
>NA|TRBV19|NA|TRBJ1-4
TGTGCCAGTAGCAGCATAGGATTTAATGAAAAACTGTTTTTT
CASSSIGFNEKLFF
>NA|TRBV11-2|TRBD2|TRBJ2-2
TGTGCCAGCAGCCCAAGTTATCTAGCGGGACACGGGGAGCTGTTTTTT
CASSPSYLAGHGELFF
>NA|TRBV5-1|NA|TRBJ2-7
TGCGCCAGCAGCGGAGGGGCGGGACACTCCTACGAGCAGTACTTC
CASSGGAGHSYEQYF
>NA|TRBV30|NA|TRBJ2-5
TGTGCCTGGAGTGTCAAGGGGGGAGAGACCCAGTACTTC
CAWSVKGGETQYF
>NA|TRBV10-2|NA|TRBJ1-5
TGCGCCAGCAGTGAGTCGAGGGGCAGCTATAGCAATCAGCCCCAGCATTTT
CASSESRGSYSNQPQHF
>NA|TRBV18|NA|TRBJ2-1
TGTGCCAGCTCACCAGTTGAGGGAAGTGAGCAGTTCTTC
CASSPVEGSEQFF
>NA|TRBV7-2|NA|TRBJ2-2
TGTGCCAGCAGCTTAGGACAGCCGCCCGGGGAGCTGTTTTTT
CASSLGQPPGELFF
>NA|TRBV5-3|NA|TRBJ2-7
TGTGCCAGAACCTTTGGGAGCGGCCGCCCACTTCAAAAGGAGCAGTACTTC
CARTFGSGRPLQKEQYF
>once|TRBV6-1|TRBD2|TRBJ2-7
TGTGCCAGCAGTGAAGCTCCAGCGGGGGAGTACTACGAGCAGTACTTC
CASSEAPAGEYYEQYF
>NA|TRBV5-8|NA|TRBJ2-7
TGTGCCAGCCCAATTTCCGGGACGAGGACCTACGAGCAGTACTTC
CASPISGTRTYEQYF
>once|TRBV4-1|NA|TRBJ1-1
TGCGCCAGCAGCCAAGATGGGCGGGGACGGAAGAACACTGAAGCTTTCTTT
CASSQDGRGRKNTEAFF
>NA|TRBV7-9|TRBD2|TRBJ2-3
TGTGCCAGCAGCTTCGTGCGGGGGGACACAGATACGCAGTATTTT
CASSFVRGDTDTQYF
>NA|TRBV27|NA|TRBJ2-3
TGTGCCAGCAGTGCAGGGGTTCGGACAGATACGCAGTATTTT
CASSAGVRTDTQYF
>NA|TRBV5-1|NA|TRBJ2-3
TGCGCCAGCAGCTTGGGACACAGCACAGATACGCAGTATTTT
CASSLGHSTDTQYF
>NA|TRBV12-5|NA|TRBJ1-2
TGTGCTAGTGGTTTGGAAGGGGGTCGCCAGTTGATCAACTACTATGGCTACACCTTC
CASGLEGGRQLINYYGYTF
>NA|TRBV6-5|TRBD1|TRBJ1-1
TGTGCCAGCAGTTACAACAGGGGGTTCACTGAAGCTTTCTTT
CASSYNRGFTEAFF
>once|TRBV20-1|NA|TRBJ2-3
TGCAGTGCACTAACCTTGGATACGCAGTATTTT
CSALTLDTQYF
>NA|TRBV25-1|TRBD1|TRBJ2-2
TGTGCCAGCAGAGGGGGCCAGAACACCGGGGAGCTGTTTTTT
CASRGGQNTGELFF
>NA|TRBV18|NA|TRBJ2-3
TGTGCCAGCTCACCACCGCCCGGGGCAAGCACAGATACGCAGTATTTT
CASSPPPGASTDTQYF
>NA|TRBV6-6|TRBD1|TRBJ1-1
TGTGCCAGCAGTTCTACAGGGGGCGGGTGGACTGAAGCTTTCTTT
CASSSTGGGWTEAFF
>NA|TRBV18|TRBD2|TRBJ2-3
TGTGCCAGCTCACCATTCCGGGGGGGCACAGATACGCAGTATTTT
CASSPFRGGTDTQYF
>NA|TRBV19|NA|TRBJ2-2
TGTGCCAGTAGTAAGAGAAGTTCTTCGAACACCGGGGAGCTGTTTTTT
CASSKRSSSNTGELFF
>NA|TRBV9|TRBD1|TRBJ1-1
TGTGCCAGCAGCGCAGCCGGGACAGGGGAAACTGAAGCTTTCTTT
CASSAAGTGETEAFF
>NA|TRBV9|NA|TRBJ2-1
TGTGCCAGCAGCGTAGGGGGTAGCTGGAAACCTAATGAGCAGTTCTTC
CASSVGGSWKPNEQFF
>NA|TRBV18|NA|TRBJ2-7
TGTGCCAGCTCAGACACAGGCCAACGCTACGAGCAGTACTTC
CASSDTGQRYEQYF
>NA|TRBV7-3|NA|TRBJ2-1
TGTGCCAGCAGCTTGAGTAGCTCCTACAATGAGCAGTTCTTC
CASSLSSSYNEQFF
>NA|TRBV5-1|NA|TRBJ2-7
TGCGCCAGCAGCTTGCAAGGGACACACGAGCAGTACTTC
CASSLQGTHEQYF
>NA|TRBV5-4|NA|TRBJ2-7
TGTGCCAGCAGTCCCGGGACGCCCACCTACGAGCAGTACTTC
CASSPGTPTYEQYF
>NA|TRBV5-1|NA|TRBJ1-2
TGCGCCAGCAGCTTGGAGGGAGCTAACTATGGCTACACCTTC
CASSLEGANYGYTF
>NA|TRBV14|NA|TRBJ2-1
TGTGCCAGCAGCCCACAGCTTTTCAATGAGCAGTTCTTC
CASSPQLFNEQFF
>NA|TRBV9|NA|TRBJ1-3
TGTGCCAGCAGCGTAGCTTTAGGGCTCTCTGGAAACACCATATATTTT
CASSVALGLSGNTIYF
>NA|TRBV6-4|NA|TRBJ2-1
TGTGCCAGCAGTAAAACCCCGGGGGTAAATGAGCAGTTCTTC
CASSKTPGVNEQFF
>NA|TRBV10-3|TRBD1|TRBJ2-2
TGTGCCATCAGTATGGACAGGGGAGGGCTGTTTTTT
CAISMDRGGLFF
>once|TRBV9|TRBD2|TRBJ2-3
TGTGCCAGCAGTTTAGGGAGGGACGTGGATACGCGGTATTTT
CASSLGRDVDTRYF
>NA|TRBV9|NA|TRBJ1-3
TGTGCCAGCAGCACCTTGGGGGGGACAGGAAACACCATATATTTT
CASSTLGGTGNTIYF
>NA|TRBV11-2|TRBD1|TRBJ2-3
TGTGCCAGCAGCTTAGTGGGACAGGGGACAGATACGCAGTATTTT
CASSLVGQGTDTQYF
>once|TRBV5-1|TRBD1|TRBJ2-3
TGCGCCAGCAGCCTCCAGGGGGCGCCCACAGATACGCAGTATTTT
CASSLQGAPTDTQYF
>NA|TRBV6-1|NA|TRBJ2-7
TGTGCCAGCAGTGAAGATGGGGCAGGAGCTTACGAGCAGTACTTC
CASSEDGAGAYEQYF
>NA|TRBV5-1|NA|TRBJ1-6
TGCGCCAGCAGCTTGGTTTCAAATTCACCCCTCCACTTT
CASSLVSNSPLHF
>NA|TRBV4-1|NA|TRBJ2-1
TGCGCCAGCAGCCAAGCCGTTGCGGTCGGGTCCTACAATGAGCAGTTCTTC
CASSQAVAVGSYNEQFF